This T cell receptor beta chain was captured by sequencing in a study of T cells in localized non-small cell lung cancer. Study-wide findings and caveats: Measurement of T cell clonality placed uninvolved adjacent lung highest, above the level in tumor. Those with higher blood T cell density had longer overall survival.

This CDR3 spans 18 amino acids. V was pared by 2 bases and J by 0 bases, with 18 bases between. Germline loops: CDR1 SGHKS, CDR2 YYEKEE (reference sequence). Measured with immunoSEQ multiplex PCR; TCRdb has only the in-frame clones, and not every one. Here the sample spans more than 20,000 clones, approximately 86% being singletons. On this clone itself: Its specificity is not known.

Here the sequenced sample was peripheral blood, taken before any cancer treatment. This clonotype originated in a female donor at least 60 years old with stage I lung adenocarcinoma. The V call is TRBV5-5, the J call TRBJ1-5; D might be TRBD1 (6 bases). CDR3 DNA sequence: TGTGCCAGCAGCTTACGGGACACCCTGTATTATAGCAATCAGCCCCAGCATTTT. It yields the protein CASSLRDTLYYSNQPQHF.